Listed below are T cell receptor beta chains from one sample, sequenced in a study of T cells in Graves' hyperthyroidism and ophthalmopathy. TCRdb analysed the multiplex PCR reads with MiXCR anew, one entry per CDR3 protein. The sample carries around 450,000 distinct CDR3 sequences, about 15% recorded once. Sequenced input: blood. The receptors stem from a woman under 30 with Graves' hyperthyroidism. The CDR3 runs from the conserved cysteine through the conserved F or W. The order of the fields is clone size, D gene, V gene, J gene, CDR3 DNA, CDR3 protein. D genes are given only for firm matches. Only part of the rows carry a size: once, few, many, or a class if the clone is expanded.

abundance: many; d_gene: .; v_gene: TRBV12-3/TRBV12-4; j_gene: TRBJ1-2; CDR3nt: TGTGCCAGCAGTTTATTGGGGGGCGGCTATGGCTACACCTTC; CDR3aa: CASSLLGGGYGYTF
abundance: once; d_gene: .; v_gene: TRBV28; j_gene: TRBJ1-5; CDR3nt: TGTGCCAGCAGTTTACATTCGGTAGTCAATCAGCCCCAGCATTTT; CDR3aa: CASSLHSVVNQPQHF
abundance: many; d_gene: .; v_gene: TRBV24-1; j_gene: TRBJ2-7; CDR3nt: TGTGCCACCAGTGTCCGAGCGGTCAACTACGAGCAGTACTTC; CDR3aa: CATSVRAVNYEQYF
abundance: many; d_gene: .; v_gene: TRBV3-1; j_gene: TRBJ2-5; CDR3nt: TGTGCCAGCAGCCAAGATAGGGTTACCCAGTACTTC; CDR3aa: CASSQDRVTQYF
abundance: many; d_gene: .; v_gene: TRBV7-3; j_gene: TRBJ2-5; CDR3nt: TGTGCCAGCAGCTTAACAGGGTTGGAGACCCAGTACTTC; CDR3aa: CASSLTGLETQYF
abundance: many; d_gene: TRBD1; v_gene: TRBV18; j_gene: TRBJ1-1; CDR3nt: TGTGCCAGCTCACCAAAAGCTGGGACAGCCTCTGTTTCTCCTGAAGCTTTCTTT; CDR3aa: CASSPKAGTASVSPEAFF
abundance: .; d_gene: TRBD2; v_gene: TRBV9; j_gene: TRBJ2-2; CDR3nt: TGTGCCAGCAGCCCTTCCCATCTAGCGGGGGGAGGCAACACCGGGGAGCTGTTTTTT; CDR3aa: CASSPSHLAGGGNTGELFF
abundance: many; d_gene: .; v_gene: TRBV29-1; j_gene: TRBJ2-1; CDR3nt: TGCAGCGTCCCCAAAGTGGACAATGAGCAGTTCTTC; CDR3aa: CSVPKVDNEQFF
abundance: many; d_gene: .; v_gene: TRBV20-1; j_gene: TRBJ2-5; CDR3nt: TGCAGTGCTAGCCGACAGAACCAAGAGACCCAGTACTTC; CDR3aa: CSASRQNQETQYF
abundance: many; d_gene: TRBD1; v_gene: TRBV12-3/TRBV12-4; j_gene: TRBJ1-2; CDR3nt: TGTGCCAGCAGTTCCAGGGGGGAAGGCTACACCTTC; CDR3aa: CASSSRGEGYTF
abundance: many; d_gene: .; v_gene: TRBV11-3; j_gene: TRBJ2-1; CDR3nt: TGTGCCAGCAGCTTAGTCAATGAGCAGTTCTTC; CDR3aa: CASSLVNEQFF
abundance: few; d_gene: .; v_gene: TRBV10-3; j_gene: TRBJ1-2; CDR3nt: TGTGCCATCAGTGAGTCGGGGGTGGGCCTAAACTATGGCTACACCTTC; CDR3aa: CAISESGVGLNYGYTF
abundance: .; d_gene: TRBD2; v_gene: TRBV20-1; j_gene: TRBJ2-3; CDR3nt: TGCAGTGCAGCGGGAGGGGCAGAAGCAGATACGCAGTATTTT; CDR3aa: CSAAGGAEADTQYF
abundance: few; d_gene: TRBD2; v_gene: TRBV27; j_gene: TRBJ2-5; CDR3nt: TGTGCCAGCAGCCCCCGGGCTAGCGGGGCCCAGGAGACCCAGTACTTC; CDR3aa: CASSPRASGAQETQYF
abundance: many; d_gene: .; v_gene: TRBV29-1; j_gene: TRBJ1-1; CDR3nt: TGCAGCGTTGAAGACGGGCGGGACACTGAAGCTTTCTTT; CDR3aa: CSVEDGRDTEAFF
abundance: few; d_gene: .; v_gene: TRBV10-1; j_gene: TRBJ2-1; CDR3nt: TGCGCCAGCAGTGGCAACCTGGGATATGAGCAGTTCTTC; CDR3aa: CASSGNLGYEQFF
abundance: once; d_gene: .; v_gene: TRBV12-3/TRBV12-4; j_gene: TRBJ1-2; CDR3nt: TGTGCCAGCAGTTTAGGATACTATGGCTACACCTTC; CDR3aa: CASSLGYYGYTF
abundance: many; d_gene: TRBD2; v_gene: TRBV30; j_gene: TRBJ2-5; CDR3nt: TGTGCCTGGGGGGGGGGTAGGGAGACCCAGTACTTC; CDR3aa: CAWGGGRETQYF
abundance: .; d_gene: .; v_gene: TRBV4-1; j_gene: TRBJ1-5; CDR3nt: TGCGCCAGCAGCCGCCTATCTGGGGGCAATCAGCCCCAGCATTTT; CDR3aa: CASSRLSGGNQPQHF
abundance: many; d_gene: .; v_gene: TRBV2; j_gene: TRBJ1-2; CDR3nt: TGTGCCAGCAGTGTCACGGTTAGCTACACCTTC; CDR3aa: CASSVTVSYTF
abundance: .; d_gene: TRBD1; v_gene: TRBV5-6; j_gene: TRBJ1-6; CDR3nt: TGTGCCAGCAGCTTGGGTAGGGGACAGGGGTCACCCCTCCACTTT; CDR3aa: CASSLGRGQGSPLHF
abundance: many; d_gene: .; v_gene: TRBV3-1; j_gene: TRBJ2-3; CDR3nt: TGTGCCAGCAGCCAACTGCGACCCAGCACAGATACGCAGTATTTT; CDR3aa: CASSQLRPSTDTQYF